Listed here are 13 T cell receptor beta chains from one sample, sequenced in a study of PD-1 blockade in mismatch repair-deficient tumors. The assay was immunoSEQ multiplex PCR, and TCRdb's table has in-frame clones only and misses some. The data hold tens of thousands of clones, with around 88% observed a single time. This sample comprised peripheral blood, obtained 52 weeks after starting pembrolizumab. The receptors shown here come from an adult with mismatch repair-deficient cancer.

The chain carries TRBV6-5 and TRBJ2-7; tentative D call: TRBD2 (5 bases). This CDR3 spans 16 amino acids. Germline CDR1 reads MNHEY; CDR2 reads SVGAGI. Trimming cost V 0 bases and J 3 bases, with 15 bases left between them. The CDR3 DNA sequence: TGTGCCAGCAGTTACTCCCGGACTGGTCCCGTCTACGAGCAGTACTTC. Translation: CASSYSRTGPVYEQYF.

With regard to this clone: At one of its ends the junction is not consistent with the germline gene, which may arise from a read error. The chain links TRBV12-5 to TRBJ2-3; TRBD2 is a possible D gene (7 bases). Germline V gene sequence: CDR1 LGHNT, CDR2 FRNRAP. The CDR3 is 17 residues long. In DNA form, the CDR3 reads TGTGCTTGTGGTTTGGGCGGGGGCGGGCCAAGCACAGATACGCAGTATTTT. Translating it yields CACGLGGGGPSTDTQYF.

The chain links TRBV11-3 to TRBJ2-3, with D possibly being TRBD2 (5 bases). Between the trimmed V and J ends, which lost 2 bases and 0 bases, there was a span of 9 bases. Looked up from germline, CDR1 is SGHNT and CDR2 is YENEEA. The CDR3 has 15 residues. CDR3 protein: CASSLSPGSTDTQYF. The CDR3 DNA sequence: TGTGCCAGCAGCTTATCTCCGGGGAGCACAGATACGCAGTATTTT.

The chain joins TRBV19 to TRBJ2-1; D is unclear. Germline V gene data show CDR1 as LNHDA and CDR2 as SQIVND (reference sequence). The V end lost 8 bases, the J end lost 0 bases, and 11 bases lay between the germline ends. CDR3 length equals 14 residues. The CDR3 DNA is TGTGCCAGTCGGCGACTGTCCTCCTACAATGAGCAGTTCTTC. It is translated as CASRRLSSYNEQFF. Full variable domain (missing parts from reference TRBV19 and TRBJ2-1): DGGITQSPKYLFRKEGQNVTLSCEQNLNHDAMYWYRQDPGQGLRLIYYSQIVNDFQKGDIAEGYSVSREKKESFPLTVTSAQKNPTAFYLCASRRLSSYNEQFFGPGTRLTVL.

The J gene is TRBJ2-7, the V gene TRBV4-1, with 11 bases aligning to TRBD2. This CDR3 is 19 amino acids long. Germline lookup yields CDR1 MGHRA and CDR2 YSYEKL. Germline trimming cut 2 bases from V and 4 bases from J; bases unmatched to any gene: 16. CDR3 protein: CASSQKDRPGLADHYEQYF. In DNA form, the CDR3 reads TGCGCCAGCAGCCAAAAGGACAGGCCGGGACTAGCGGATCATTACGAGCAGTACTTC.

The chain is built from TRBV19 and TRBJ1-1, with 9 nucleotides matching TRBD1. The ends lost 6 bases at V and 4 bases at J; junction bases unmatched: 3. Germline V CDR1 and CDR2: LNHDA, SQIVND (reference sequence). This CDR3 has 13 amino acids. The CDR3 loop is CASRTGGGTEAFF. The CDR3 DNA is TGTGCCAGTAGGACAGGGGGGGGCACTGAAGCTTTCTTT.

This clone has a single count. V gene TRBV30 combines with J gene TRBJ2-1; D is unclear. Per germline, CDR1 GTSNPN and CDR2 SVGIG (reference sequence). The CDR3 is 11 residues long. V was cut by 1 base and J by 9 bases, with 7 bases left in between. The DNA for the CDR3 is TGTGCCTGGAGTGCGGAGTTTGAGCAGTTCTTC. Translated, it gives CAWSAEFEQFF.

The gene calls are TRBV27 and TRBJ2-7; TRBD1 is a possible D gene (5 bases). Germline assignment: CDR1 MNHEY and CDR2 SMNVEV (reference sequence). V was trimmed by 3 bases and J by 1 base, leaving 7 bases between them. This CDR3 is 13 amino acids long. As DNA, the CDR3 is TGTGCCAGCAGTTTCAGGGTTTCCTACGAGCAGTACTTC. Its translation is CASSFRVSYEQYF.

The rearrangement joins TRBV7-9 to TRBJ2-4; 10 nucleotides match TRBD2. From germline, CDR1 is SEHNR and CDR2 FQNEAQ (reference sequence). This CDR3 contains 19 residues. V lost 1 base to trimming and J lost 4 bases; unmatched junction nucleotides: 13. The CDR3 region has the DNA TGTGCCAGCAGCTTAGGAAGCATCATCACTAGCGGGGATAAAAACATTCAGTACTTC. It yields the protein CASSLGSIITSGDKNIQYF.

The CDR3 DNA follows: TGTGCCAGCAGTTACGAACAGGGGGCATACACCGGGGAGCTGTTTTTT. It yields the protein CASSYEQGAYTGELFF. This chain connects TRBV6-5 to TRBJ2-2, with 9 bases fitting TRBD1. Germline V lookup: CDR1 MNHEY, CDR2 SVGAGI. This CDR3 is 16 amino acids long. Losses at the gene ends were 2 bases for V and 3 bases for J; bases not matched to a gene: 4.

This chain links TRBV27 with TRBJ2-3, with TRBD2 matching over 9 bases. V lost 4 bases and J lost 0; bases outside the gene matches: 5. Per the germline V gene, CDR1 is MNHEY and CDR2 is SMNVEV (reference sequence). The CDR3 totals 16 residues. CDR3 region: CASSSRLAVSTDTQYF. The CDR3 DNA reads as TGTGCCAGCAGTTCCCGACTAGCGGTTAGCACAGATACGCAGTATTTT.

This rearrangement joins TRBV5-1 to TRBJ2-1; TRBD1 aligns across 11 bases. V shed 7 bases and J 7 bases; nucleotides not matched to a gene: 4. Germline values: CDR1 SGHRS, CDR2 YFSETQ. This CDR3 is built from 13 residues. The CDR3 bases are TGCGCCAGCGGACAGGGGGCGGAAAATGAGCAGTTCTTC. Residues: CASGQGAENEQFF.

J is TRBJ1-2 and V is TRBV4-3; D is undetermined. Germline values: CDR1 LGHNA, CDR2 YSLEER. Trimming left V 0 bases short and J 8 bases short, with 22 bases between. This CDR3 comprises 17 residues. This CDR3 is CASSQETGGPQVKGYTF. The CDR3 DNA follows: TGCGCCAGCAGCCAAGAAACCGGCGGACCGCAAGTTAAGGGCTACACCTTC.